Sequencing of this T cell receptor (beta chain) was carried out in a study of shared T cell receptors in the human thymus. This CDR3 comprises 19 residues. Deletions cut 1 base from V and 2 bases from J, with 21 bases between. From germline, CDR1 is LGHNA and CDR2 YNFKEQ. This table comes from immunoSEQ multiplex PCR, and its TCRdb copy is limited to in-frame clones, with some not included. The top ten clones hold roughly 0.013% of a sample with roughly 550,000 clones, around three quarters of them seen once. The sample also formed part of further work on human thymus T cells. That work states: Congenital heart defects were the reason for the corrective surgery that the donors, healthy Finnish infants, were having. During corrective heart surgery, resections were taken, and the thymus tissue came from them. Thymic and blood repertoires seemed to show skewed V and J gene use. Related studies found that unrelated individuals share highly overlapping thymic repertoires.

The sample taken for sequencing was thymocytes. The V gene is TRBV4-2, the J gene TRBJ1-5, with a possible D match to TRBD1 (6 bases). This clonotype was sampled from a boy in the first two years of life with a congenital heart defect. The CDR3: CASSQVTGTLLRGNQPQHF. The CDR3 region has the DNA TGTGCCAGCAGCCAAGTAACCGGGACACTTTTGCGTGGCAATCAGCCCCAGCATTTT.